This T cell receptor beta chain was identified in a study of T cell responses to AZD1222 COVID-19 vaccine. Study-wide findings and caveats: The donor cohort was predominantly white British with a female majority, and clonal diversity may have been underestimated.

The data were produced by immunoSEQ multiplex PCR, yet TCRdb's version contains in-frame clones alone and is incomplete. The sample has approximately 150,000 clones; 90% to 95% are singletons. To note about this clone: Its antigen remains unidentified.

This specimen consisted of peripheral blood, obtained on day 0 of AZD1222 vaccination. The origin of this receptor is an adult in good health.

CDR3 nucleotides: TGTGCCAGTAGTATCCCCACCGGAACCTATGGCTACACCTTC. Translation gives CASSIPTGTYGYTF. The rearrangement uses TRBV19 and TRBJ1-2; D is uncertain. V gave up 3 bases and J gave up 4 bases, with 12 bases separating them. CDR3 length: 14 residues. Germline V CDR1 and CDR2: LNHDA, SQIVND (reference sequence).